This T cell receptor (beta chain) appears in the sequencing data of a study of CD8+ T cells in alopecia areata. Study-wide results and caveats: For lesional scalp, especially alopecia totalis/universalis, clonality was higher than in normal scalp.

Following RNA extraction, reverse transcription yielded cDNA that acted as the sequencing template. Using immunoSEQ multiplex PCR, the repertoire was profiled, and TCRdb retains in-frame clones only, with some absent. Of roughly 140,000 clones listed, 40% to 60% were seen once; the top ten hold 15% to 20%. Points on this clone: The antigen remains undetermined.

Both peripheral blood and punch biopsies of lesional scalp skin were obtained from patients who had alopecia areata. The V end lost 1 base, the J end lost 5 bases, and 17 bases lay between the germline ends. The CDR3 contains 15 residues. Germline V gene data show CDR1 as SQVTM and CDR2 as ANQGSEA. The sequence was obtained from a human donor with alopecia areata. The V and J genes are TRBV29-1 and TRBJ2-5; D unresolved. Sequenced material: CD8+ T cells sorted from blood, taken at week 0. CDR3 coding DNA: TGCAGCGTTGAAGGCCACGGGCGGACCGGGGAGACCCAGTACTTC. Its translation is CSVEGHGRTGETQYF. Using reference TRBV29-1 and TRBJ2-5 for the parts outside the CDR3, the full variable domain is SAVISQKPSRDICQRGTSLTIQCQVDSQVTMMFWYRQQPGQSLTLIATANQGSEATYESGFVIDKFPISRPNLTFSTLTVSNMSPEDSSIYLCSVEGHGRTGETQYFGPGTRLLVL.